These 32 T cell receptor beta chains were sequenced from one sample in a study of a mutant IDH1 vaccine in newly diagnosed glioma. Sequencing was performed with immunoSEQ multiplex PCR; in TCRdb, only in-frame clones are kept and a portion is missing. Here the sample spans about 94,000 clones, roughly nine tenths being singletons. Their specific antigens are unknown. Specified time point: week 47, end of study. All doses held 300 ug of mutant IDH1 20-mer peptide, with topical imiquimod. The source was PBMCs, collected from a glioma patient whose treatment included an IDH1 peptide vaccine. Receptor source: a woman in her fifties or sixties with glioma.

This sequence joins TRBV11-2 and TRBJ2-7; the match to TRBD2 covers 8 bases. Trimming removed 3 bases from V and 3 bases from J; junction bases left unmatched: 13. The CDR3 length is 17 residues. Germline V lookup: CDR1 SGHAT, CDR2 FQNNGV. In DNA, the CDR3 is TGTGCCAGCAGCTTGTTCACCGGGACTAGACCTAGCTACGAGCAGTACTTC. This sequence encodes CASSLFTGTRPSYEQYF. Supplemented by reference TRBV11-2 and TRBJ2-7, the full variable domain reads EAGVAQSPRYKIIEKRQSVAFWCNPISGHATLYWYQQILGQGPKLLIQFQNNGVVDDSQLPKDRFSAERLKGVDSTLKIQPAKLEDSAVYLCASSLFTGTRPSYEQYFGPGTRLTVT.

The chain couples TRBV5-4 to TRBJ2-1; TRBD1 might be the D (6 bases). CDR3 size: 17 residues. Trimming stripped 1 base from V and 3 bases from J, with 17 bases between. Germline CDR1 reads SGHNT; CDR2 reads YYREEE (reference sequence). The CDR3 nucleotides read TGTGCCAGCAGCTTGACAGGGTCCAGTGGCGTCTACAATGAGCAGTTCTTC. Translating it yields CASSLTGSSGVYNEQFF.

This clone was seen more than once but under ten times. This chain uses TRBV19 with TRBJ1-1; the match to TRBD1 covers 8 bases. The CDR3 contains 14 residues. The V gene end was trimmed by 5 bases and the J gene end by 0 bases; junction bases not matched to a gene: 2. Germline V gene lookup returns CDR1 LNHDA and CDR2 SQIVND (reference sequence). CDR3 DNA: TGTGCCAGTAGTCAGGGGGCGATGAACACTGAAGCTTTCTTT. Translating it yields CASSQGAMNTEAFF.

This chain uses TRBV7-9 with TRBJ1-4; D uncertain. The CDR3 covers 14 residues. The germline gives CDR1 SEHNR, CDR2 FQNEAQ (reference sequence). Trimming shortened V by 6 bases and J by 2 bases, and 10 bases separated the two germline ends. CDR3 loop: CASSFRATNEKLFF. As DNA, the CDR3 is TGTGCCAGCAGTTTTAGGGCTACTAATGAAAAACTGTTTTTT.

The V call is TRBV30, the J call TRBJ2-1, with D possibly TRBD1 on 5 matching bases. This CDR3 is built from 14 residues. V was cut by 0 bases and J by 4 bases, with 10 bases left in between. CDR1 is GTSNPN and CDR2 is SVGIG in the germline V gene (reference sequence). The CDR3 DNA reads TGTGCCTGGAGTGTAGGACAACTGTACAATGAGCAGTTCTTC. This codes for CAWSVGQLYNEQFF.

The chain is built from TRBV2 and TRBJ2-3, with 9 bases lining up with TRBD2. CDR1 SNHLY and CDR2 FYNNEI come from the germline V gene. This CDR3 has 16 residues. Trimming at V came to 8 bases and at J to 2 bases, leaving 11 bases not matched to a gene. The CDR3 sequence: CASGGSLAGTTDTQYF. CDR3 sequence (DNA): TGTGCCAGCGGGGGGTCGCTAGCGGGGACCACAGATACGCAGTATTTT.

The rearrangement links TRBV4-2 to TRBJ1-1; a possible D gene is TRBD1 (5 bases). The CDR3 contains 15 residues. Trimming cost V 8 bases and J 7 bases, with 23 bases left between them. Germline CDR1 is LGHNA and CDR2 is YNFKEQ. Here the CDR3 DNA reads TGTGCCAGCGGCAAGGACCCCGGGGGATACAATGAAGCTTTCTTT. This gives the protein CASGKDPGGYNEAFF.

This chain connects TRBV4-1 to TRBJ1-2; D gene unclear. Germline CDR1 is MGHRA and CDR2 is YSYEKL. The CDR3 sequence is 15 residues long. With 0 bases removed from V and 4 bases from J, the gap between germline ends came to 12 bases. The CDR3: CASSQDGLSGYGYTF. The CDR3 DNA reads TGCGCCAGCAGCCAAGACGGTCTTTCGGGCTATGGCTACACCTTC.

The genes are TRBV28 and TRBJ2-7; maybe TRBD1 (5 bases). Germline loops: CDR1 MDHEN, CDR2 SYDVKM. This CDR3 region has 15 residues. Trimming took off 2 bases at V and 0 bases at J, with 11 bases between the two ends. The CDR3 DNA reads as TGTGCCAGCAGTTTAGGGCCGGACACCTCCTACGAGCAGTACTTC. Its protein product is CASSLGPDTSYEQYF. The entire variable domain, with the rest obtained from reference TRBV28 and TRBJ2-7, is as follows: DVKVTQSSRYLVKRTGEKVFLECVQDMDHENMFWYRQDPGLGLRLIYFSYDVKMKEKGDIPEGYSVSREKKERFSLILESASTNQTSMYLCASSLGPDTSYEQYFGPGTRLTVT.

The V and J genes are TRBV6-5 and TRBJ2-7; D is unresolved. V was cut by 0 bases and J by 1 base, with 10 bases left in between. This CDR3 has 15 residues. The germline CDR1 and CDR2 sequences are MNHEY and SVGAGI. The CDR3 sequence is CASSYSPLGSYEQYF. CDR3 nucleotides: TGTGCCAGCAGTTACTCACCCCTGGGGTCCTACGAGCAGTACTTC.

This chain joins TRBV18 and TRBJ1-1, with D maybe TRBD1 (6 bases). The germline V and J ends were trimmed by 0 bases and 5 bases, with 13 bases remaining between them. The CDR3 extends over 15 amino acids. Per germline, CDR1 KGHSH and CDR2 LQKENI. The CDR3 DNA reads TGTGCCAGCTCACCACCGGCAGTAAGGGGGACTGAAGCTTTCTTT. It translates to CASSPPAVRGTEAFF.

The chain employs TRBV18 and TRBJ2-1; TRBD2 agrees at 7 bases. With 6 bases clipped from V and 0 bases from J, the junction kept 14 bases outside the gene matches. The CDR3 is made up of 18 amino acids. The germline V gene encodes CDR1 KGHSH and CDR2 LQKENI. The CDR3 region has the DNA TGTGCCAGCTCCCCCAAAGGGAGGGGCGGGAGCTCCTACAATGAGCAGTTCTTC. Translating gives CASSPKGRGGSSYNEQFF.

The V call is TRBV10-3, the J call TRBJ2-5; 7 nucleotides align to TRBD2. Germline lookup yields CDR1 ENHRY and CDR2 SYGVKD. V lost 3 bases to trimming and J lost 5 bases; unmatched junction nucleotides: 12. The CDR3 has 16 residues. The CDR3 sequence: CAISDSLARGGETQYF. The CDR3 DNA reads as TGTGCCATCAGTGACTCCCTAGCGCGGGGAGGGGAGACCCAGTACTTC.

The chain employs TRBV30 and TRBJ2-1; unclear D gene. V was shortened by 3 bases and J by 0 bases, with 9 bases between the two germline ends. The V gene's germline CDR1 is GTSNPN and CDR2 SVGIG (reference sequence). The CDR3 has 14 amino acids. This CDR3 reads CAWRTALSYNEQFF. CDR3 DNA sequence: TGTGCCTGGAGGACGGCCCTCTCCTACAATGAGCAGTTCTTC. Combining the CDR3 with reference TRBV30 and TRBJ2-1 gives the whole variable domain SQTIHQWPATLVQPVGSPLSLECTVEGTSNPNLYWYRQAAGRGLQLLFYSVGIGQISSEVPQNLSASRPQDRQFILSSKKLLLSDSGFYLCAWRTALSYNEQFFGPGTRLTVL.

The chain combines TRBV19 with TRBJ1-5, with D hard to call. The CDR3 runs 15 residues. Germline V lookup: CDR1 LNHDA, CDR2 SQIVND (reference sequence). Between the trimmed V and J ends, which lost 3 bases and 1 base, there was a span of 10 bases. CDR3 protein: CASSMRHGSNQPQHF. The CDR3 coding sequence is TGTGCCAGTAGTATGCGGCATGGGAGCAATCAGCCCCAGCATTTT.

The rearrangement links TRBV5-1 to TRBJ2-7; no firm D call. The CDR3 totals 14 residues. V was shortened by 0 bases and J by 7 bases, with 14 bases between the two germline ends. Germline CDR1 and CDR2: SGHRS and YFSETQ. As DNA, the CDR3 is TGCGCCAGCAGCTTGGCGGCTGGCTCTAGGGAGCAGTACTTC. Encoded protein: CASSLAAGSREQYF.

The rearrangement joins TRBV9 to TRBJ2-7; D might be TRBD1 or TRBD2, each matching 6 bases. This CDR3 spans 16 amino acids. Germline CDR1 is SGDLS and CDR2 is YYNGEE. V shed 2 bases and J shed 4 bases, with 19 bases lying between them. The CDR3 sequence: CASSVGGSGTLYEQYF. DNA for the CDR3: TGTGCCAGCAGCGTCGGGGGCTCCGGCACCCTTTACGAGCAGTACTTC. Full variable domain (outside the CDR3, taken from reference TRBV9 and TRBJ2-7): DSGVTQTPKHLITATGQRVTLRCSPRSGDLSVYWYQQSLDQGLQFLIQYYNGEERAKGNILERFSAQQFPDLHSELNLSSLELGDSALYFCASSVGGSGTLYEQYFGPGTRLTVT.

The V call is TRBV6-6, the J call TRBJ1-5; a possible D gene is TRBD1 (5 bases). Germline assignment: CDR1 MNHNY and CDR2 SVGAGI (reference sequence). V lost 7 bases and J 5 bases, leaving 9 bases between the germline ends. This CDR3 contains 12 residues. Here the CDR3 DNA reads TGTGCCAGCAACCGAGGGGATCAGCCCCAGCATTTT. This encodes CASNRGDQPQHF.

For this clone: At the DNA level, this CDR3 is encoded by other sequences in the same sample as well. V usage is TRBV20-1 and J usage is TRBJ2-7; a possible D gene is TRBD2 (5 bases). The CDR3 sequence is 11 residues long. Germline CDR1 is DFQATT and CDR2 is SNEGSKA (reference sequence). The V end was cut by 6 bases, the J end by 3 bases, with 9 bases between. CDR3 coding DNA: TGCAGTGCCCGCGAGGGCTACGAGCAGTACTTC. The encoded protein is CSAREGYEQYF.

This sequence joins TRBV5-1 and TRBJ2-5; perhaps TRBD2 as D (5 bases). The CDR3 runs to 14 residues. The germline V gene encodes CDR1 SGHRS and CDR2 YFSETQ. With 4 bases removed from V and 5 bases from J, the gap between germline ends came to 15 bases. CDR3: CASSILEFQETQYF. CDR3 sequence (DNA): TGCGCCAGCAGCATACTAGAGTTTCAGGAGACCCAGTACTTC.

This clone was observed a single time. CDR3 region: CASSPDRGNYNEQFF. CDR3 DNA sequence: TGTGCCAGCAGCCCAGACAGGGGCAATTACAATGAGCAGTTCTTC. The rearrangement links TRBV5-6 to TRBJ2-1; 8 nucleotides line up with TRBD1. The CDR3 spans 15 residues. V was clipped by 4 bases and J by 4 bases; unmatched bases: 7. Germline V CDR1 and CDR2: SGHDT, YYEEEE.

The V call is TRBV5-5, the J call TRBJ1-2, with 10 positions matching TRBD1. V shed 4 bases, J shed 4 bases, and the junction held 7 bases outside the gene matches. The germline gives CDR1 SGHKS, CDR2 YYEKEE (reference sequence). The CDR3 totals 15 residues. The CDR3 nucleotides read TGTGCCAGCAGCCTTCAGACAGGGGGCGCCTATGGCTACACCTTC. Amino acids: CASSLQTGGAYGYTF.

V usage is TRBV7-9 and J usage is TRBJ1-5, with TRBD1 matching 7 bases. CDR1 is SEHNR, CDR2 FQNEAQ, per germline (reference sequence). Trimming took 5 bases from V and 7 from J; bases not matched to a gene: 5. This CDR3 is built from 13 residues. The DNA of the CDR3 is TGTGCCAGCAGCCAGGGGGGATGGCAGCCCCAGCATTTT. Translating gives CASSQGGWQPQHF.

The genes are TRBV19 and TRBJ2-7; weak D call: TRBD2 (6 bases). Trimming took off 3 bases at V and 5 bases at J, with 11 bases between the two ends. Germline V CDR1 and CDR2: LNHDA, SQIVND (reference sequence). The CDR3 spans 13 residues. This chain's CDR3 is CASSMTSRNEQYF. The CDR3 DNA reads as TGTGCCAGTAGTATGACTAGTCGCAACGAGCAGTACTTC.

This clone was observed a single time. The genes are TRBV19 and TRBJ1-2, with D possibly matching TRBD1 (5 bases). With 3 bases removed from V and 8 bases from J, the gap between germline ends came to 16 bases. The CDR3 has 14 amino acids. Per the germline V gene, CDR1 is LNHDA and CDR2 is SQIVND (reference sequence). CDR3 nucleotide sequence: TGTGCCAGTAGTATCACAGGACAAGGAAGCGGCTACACCTTC. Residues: CASSITGQGSGYTF.

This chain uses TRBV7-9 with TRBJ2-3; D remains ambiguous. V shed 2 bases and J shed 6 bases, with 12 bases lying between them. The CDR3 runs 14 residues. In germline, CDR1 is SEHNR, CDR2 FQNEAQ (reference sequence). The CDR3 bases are TGTGCCAGCAGCTTAAACAGCGCCGCTGATACGCAGTATTTT. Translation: CASSLNSAADTQYF. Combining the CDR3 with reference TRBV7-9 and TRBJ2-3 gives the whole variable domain DTGVSQNPRHKITKRGQNVTFRCDPISEHNRLYWYRQTLGQGPEFLTYFQNEAQLEKSRLLSDRFSAERPKGSFSTLEIQRTEQGDSAMYLCASSLNSAADTQYFGPGTRLTVL.

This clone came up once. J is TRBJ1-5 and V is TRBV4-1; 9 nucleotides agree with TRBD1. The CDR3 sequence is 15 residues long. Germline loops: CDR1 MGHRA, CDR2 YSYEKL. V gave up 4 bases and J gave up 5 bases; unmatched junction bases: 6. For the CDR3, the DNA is TGCGCCAGCAGCCCGATAGGGACAGGGTATCAGCCCCAGCATTTT. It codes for CASSPIGTGYQPQHF.

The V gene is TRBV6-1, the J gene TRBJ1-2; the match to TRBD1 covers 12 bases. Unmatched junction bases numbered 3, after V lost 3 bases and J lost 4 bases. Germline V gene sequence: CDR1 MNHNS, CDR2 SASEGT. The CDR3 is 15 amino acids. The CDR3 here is CASSDGTGGGYGYTF. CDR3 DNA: TGTGCCAGCAGTGATGGGACAGGGGGCGGCTATGGCTACACCTTC.

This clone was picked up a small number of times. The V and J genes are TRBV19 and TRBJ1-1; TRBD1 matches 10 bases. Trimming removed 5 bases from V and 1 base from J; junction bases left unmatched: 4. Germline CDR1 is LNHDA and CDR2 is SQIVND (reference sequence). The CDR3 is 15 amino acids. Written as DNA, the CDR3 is TGTGCCAGTAGTCCGGGACAGGGGTCGAACACTGAAGCTTTCTTT. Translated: CASSPGQGSNTEAFF. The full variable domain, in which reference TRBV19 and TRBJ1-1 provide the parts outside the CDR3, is DGGITQSPKYLFRKEGQNVTLSCEQNLNHDAMYWYRQDPGQGLRLIYYSQIVNDFQKGDIAEGYSVSREKKESFPLTVTSAQKNPTAFYLCASSPGQGSNTEAFFGQGTRLTVV.

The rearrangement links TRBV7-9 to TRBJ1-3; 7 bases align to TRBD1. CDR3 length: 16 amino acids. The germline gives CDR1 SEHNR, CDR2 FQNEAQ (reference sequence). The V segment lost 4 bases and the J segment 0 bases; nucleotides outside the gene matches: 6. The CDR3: CASSSRQGPSGNTIYF. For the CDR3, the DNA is TGTGCCAGCAGCTCGCGACAGGGCCCCTCTGGAAACACCATATATTTT.

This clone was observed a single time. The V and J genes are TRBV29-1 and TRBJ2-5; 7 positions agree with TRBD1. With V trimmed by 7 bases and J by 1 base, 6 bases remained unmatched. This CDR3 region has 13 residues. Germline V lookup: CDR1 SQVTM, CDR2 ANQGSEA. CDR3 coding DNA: TGCAGCGCCAACAGGGGCCTCCAAGAGACCCAGTACTTC. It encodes CSANRGLQETQYF.

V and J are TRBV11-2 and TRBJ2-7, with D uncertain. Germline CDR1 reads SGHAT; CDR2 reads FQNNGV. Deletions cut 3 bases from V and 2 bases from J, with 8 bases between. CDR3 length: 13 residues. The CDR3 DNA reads TGTGCCAGCAGCTTGAGTGGGCCCTACGAGCAGTACTTC. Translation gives CASSLSGPYEQYF.